This is a list of T cell receptor beta chains from one sample in a study of blood T cell repertoires in COVID-19. Clones were sequenced by immunoSEQ multiplex PCR, and TCRdb holds only the in-frame ones, with some missing. The data show about 60,000 clones, about four fifths seen once. The specimen was peripheral blood. All receptors come from a man aged 25 to 40 with COVID-19, enrolled during active disease. Each CDR3 is given with its conserved first and last residue. Each record gives: J gene, CDR3 length, D gene, V gene, clone size, CDR3 protein, CDR3 DNA. A D gene is named only where the DNA matches it firmly. Some rows mark clone size as missing; the rest say once, few, many or name a class of expanded clone.

>TRBJ2-7|14|NA|TRBV30|NA
CAWSVRGDWGEQYF
TGTGCCTGGAGTGTACGTGGGGACTGGGGCGAGCAGTACTTC
>TRBJ2-1|12|TRBD2|TRBV27|NA
CASRSSGNEQFF
TGTGCCAGCAGATCTAGCGGCAATGAGCAGTTCTTC
>TRBJ1-1|15|NA|TRBV7-9|NA
CASSLGGVGNTEAFF
TGTGCCAGCAGCTTAGGGGGAGTGGGGAACACTGAAGCTTTCTTT
>TRBJ2-3|16|NA|TRBV6-4|once
CASSDDKSGGADTQYF
TGTGCCAGCAGTGACGATAAAAGCGGAGGGGCAGATACGCAGTATTTT
>TRBJ2-1|15|TRBD1|TRBV11-3|NA
CASSLRTGLEEEQFF
TGTGCCAGCAGCTTAAGGACAGGGCTCGAGGAGGAGCAGTTCTTC
>TRBJ2-5|15|TRBD1|TRBV18|NA
CASSPPGTVQETQYF
TGTGCCAGCTCACCACCCGGGACAGTCCAAGAGACCCAGTACTTC
>TRBJ2-7|17|TRBD2|TRBV5-1|NA
CASSSWTSGVSSYEQYF
TGCGCCAGCAGCTCCTGGACTAGCGGGGTGAGCTCCTACGAGCAGTACTTC
>TRBJ2-7|13|NA|TRBV4-1|NA
CASSQVPTYEQYF
TGCGCCAGCAGCCAAGTGCCAACTTACGAGCAGTACTTC
>TRBJ2-7|14|NA|TRBV4-1|once
CASSQRPGVYEQYF
TGCGCCAGCAGCCAACGGCCGGGGGTCTACGAGCAGTACTTC
>TRBJ1-1|14|NA|TRBV7-2|NA
CASSWGGGDTEAFF
TGTGCCAGCAGCTGGGGGGGAGGGGACACTGAAGCTTTCTTT
>TRBJ2-7|14|TRBD1|TRBV29-1|NA
CSVEGQGATYEQYF
TGCAGCGTTGAAGGACAGGGTGCGACCTACGAGCAGTACTTC
>TRBJ1-4|16|TRBD1|TRBV7-2|once
CASSLQGAYGNEKLFF
TGTGCCAGCAGCTTACAGGGGGCGTATGGTAATGAAAAACTGTTTTTT
>TRBJ2-6|17|NA|TRBV30|NA
CAWSLPQGRAGANVLTF
TGTGCCTGGAGTCTACCTCAGGGGAGGGCTGGGGCCAACGTCCTGACTTTC
>TRBJ1-5|17|TRBD1|TRBV5-8|NA
CASSKTPGGGGNQPQHF
TGTGCCAGCAGCAAAACTCCAGGGGGCGGCGGAAATCAGCCCCAGCATTTT
>TRBJ1-1|13|NA|TRBV11-2|NA
CASLRGGNTEAFF
TGTGCCAGCCTAAGAGGGGGGAACACTGAAGCTTTCTTT
>TRBJ1-3|16|NA|TRBV5-1|NA
CASSLREARSGNTIYF
TGCGCCAGCAGCTTGAGGGAGGCGAGATCTGGAAACACCATATATTTT
>TRBJ1-2|16|NA|TRBV11-3|NA
CASSLDSRGNWYGYTF
TGTGCCAGCAGCTTAGATTCGCGGGGAAATTGGTATGGCTACACCTTC
>TRBJ2-7|15|NA|TRBV7-8|NA
CASSLRLAISYEQYF
TGTGCCAGCAGCTTAAGGCTAGCGATTTCCTACGAGCAGTACTTC
>TRBJ2-1|12|NA|TRBV6-5|NA
CATSPGRNEQFF
TGTGCCACCTCCCCTGGGCGCAATGAGCAGTTCTTC
>TRBJ2-1|14|NA|TRBV2|NA
CASLLGHIYNEQFF
TGTGCCAGCTTGCTAGGACACATCTACAATGAGCAGTTCTTC
>TRBJ2-1|15|TRBD2|TRBV7-2|NA
CASSLVAGGANEQFF
TGTGCCAGCAGCTTAGTAGCGGGGGGAGCTAATGAGCAGTTCTTC
>TRBJ2-5|15|TRBD2|TRBV4-1|NA
CASRTFGTREETQYF
TGCGCCAGCAGAACCTTCGGGACTAGAGAAGAGACCCAGTACTTC
>TRBJ2-5|16|TRBD2|TRBV5-1|NA
CASSLGTSGSQETQYF
TGCGCCAGCAGCTTGGGAACTAGCGGGAGCCAGGAGACCCAGTACTTC
>TRBJ1-1|14|NA|TRBV28|NA
CASSLPGAGTEAFF
TGTGCCAGCAGTTTACCAGGGGCTGGCACTGAAGCTTTCTTT
>TRBJ1-1|15|NA|TRBV27|NA
CASSRRGSLITEAFF
TGTGCCAGCAGTCGCAGGGGTTCCCTCATCACTGAAGCTTTCTTT
>TRBJ1-2|14|TRBD1|TRBV6-5|NA
CASSPARGYYGYTF
TGTGCCAGCAGTCCCGCCAGGGGGTACTATGGCTACACCTTC
>TRBJ2-1|16|NA|TRBV19|NA
CASSTSGQGPYNEQFF
TGTGCCAGTAGTACCTCTGGGCAGGGGCCCTACAATGAGCAGTTCTTC
>TRBJ1-2|14|NA|TRBV5-1|NA
CASSSRGFGYGYTF
TGCGCCAGCAGCTCCAGGGGTTTTGGGTATGGCTACACCTTC
>TRBJ1-5|14|TRBD1|TRBV9|NA
CASSADRGNQPQHF
TGTGCCAGCAGCGCGGACAGGGGGAATCAGCCCCAGCATTTT
>TRBJ1-1|14|NA|TRBV3-1/TRBV3-2|NA
CVSSQETQNTEAFF
TGTGTCAGCAGCCAAGAGACACAGAACACTGAAGCTTTCTTT
>TRBJ2-2|17|TRBD1|TRBV19|NA
CASSLETGSIGTGELFF
TGTGCCAGTAGTTTAGAGACAGGGTCGATTGGTACCGGGGAGCTGTTTTTT